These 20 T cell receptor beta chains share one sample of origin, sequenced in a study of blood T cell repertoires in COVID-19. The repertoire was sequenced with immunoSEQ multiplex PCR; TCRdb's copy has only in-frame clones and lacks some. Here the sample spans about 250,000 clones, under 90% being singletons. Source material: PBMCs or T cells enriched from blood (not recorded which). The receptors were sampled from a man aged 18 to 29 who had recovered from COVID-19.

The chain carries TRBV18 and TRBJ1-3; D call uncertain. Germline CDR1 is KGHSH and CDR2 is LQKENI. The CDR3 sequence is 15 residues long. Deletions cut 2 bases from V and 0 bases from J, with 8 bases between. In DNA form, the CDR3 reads TGTGCCAGCTCACCAAACGGGGTCTCTGGAAACACCATATATTTT. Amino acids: CASSPNGVSGNTIYF.

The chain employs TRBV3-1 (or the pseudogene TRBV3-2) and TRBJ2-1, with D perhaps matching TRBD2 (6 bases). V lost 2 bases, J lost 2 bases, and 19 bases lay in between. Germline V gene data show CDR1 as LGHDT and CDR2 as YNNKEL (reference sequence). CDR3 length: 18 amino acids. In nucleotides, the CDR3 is TGTGCCAGCAGCCAATTCGGGTATTTCGGCGGGACCTACAATGAGCAGTTCTTC. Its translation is CASSQFGYFGGTYNEQFF.

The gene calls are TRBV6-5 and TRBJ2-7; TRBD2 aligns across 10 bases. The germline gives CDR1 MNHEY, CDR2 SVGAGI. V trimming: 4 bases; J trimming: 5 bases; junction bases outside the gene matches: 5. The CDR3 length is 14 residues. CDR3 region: CASSSWTSGNEQYF. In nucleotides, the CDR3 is TGTGCCAGCAGTTCTTGGACTAGCGGCAACGAGCAGTACTTC.

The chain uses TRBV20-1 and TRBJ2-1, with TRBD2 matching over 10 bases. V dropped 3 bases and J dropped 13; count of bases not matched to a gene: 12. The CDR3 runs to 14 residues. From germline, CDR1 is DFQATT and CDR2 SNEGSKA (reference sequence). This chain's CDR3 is CSASVSGRVSVQFF. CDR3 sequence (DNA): TGCAGTGCTAGTGTCAGCGGGAGGGTATCGGTACAGTTCTTC.

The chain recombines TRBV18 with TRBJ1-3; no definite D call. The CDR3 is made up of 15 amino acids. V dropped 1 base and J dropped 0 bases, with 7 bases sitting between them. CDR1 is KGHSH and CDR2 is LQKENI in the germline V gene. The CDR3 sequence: CASSPRSSSGNTIYF. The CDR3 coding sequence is TGTGCCAGCTCACCACGGTCGAGCTCTGGAAACACCATATATTTT.

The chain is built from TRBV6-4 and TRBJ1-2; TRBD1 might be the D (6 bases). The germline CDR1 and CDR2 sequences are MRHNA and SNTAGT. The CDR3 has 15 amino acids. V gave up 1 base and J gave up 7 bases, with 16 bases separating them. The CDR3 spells CASSDWGRGSGGYTF. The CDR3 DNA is TGTGCCAGCAGTGACTGGGGCAGGGGATCAGGTGGCTACACCTTC.

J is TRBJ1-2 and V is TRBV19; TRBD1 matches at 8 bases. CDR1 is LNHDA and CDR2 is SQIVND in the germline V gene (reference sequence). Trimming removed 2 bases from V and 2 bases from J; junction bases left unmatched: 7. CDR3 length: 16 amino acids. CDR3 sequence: CASSIRGNRGNYGYTF. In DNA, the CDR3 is TGTGCCAGTAGTATAAGGGGAAACAGGGGGAACTATGGCTACACCTTC.

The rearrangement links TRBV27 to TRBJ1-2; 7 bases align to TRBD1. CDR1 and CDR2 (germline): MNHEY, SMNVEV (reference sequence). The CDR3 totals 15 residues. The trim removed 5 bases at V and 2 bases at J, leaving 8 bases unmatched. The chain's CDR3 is CASSPPGQLNYGYTF. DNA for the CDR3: TGTGCCAGCAGTCCACCGGGACAGTTAAACTATGGCTACACCTTC.

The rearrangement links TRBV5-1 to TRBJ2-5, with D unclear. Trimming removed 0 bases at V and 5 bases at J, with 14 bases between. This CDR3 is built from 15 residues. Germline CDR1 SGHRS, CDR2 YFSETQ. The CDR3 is CASSLGSVSVETQYF. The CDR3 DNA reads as TGCGCCAGCAGCTTGGGGTCGGTTTCGGTGGAGACCCAGTACTTC.

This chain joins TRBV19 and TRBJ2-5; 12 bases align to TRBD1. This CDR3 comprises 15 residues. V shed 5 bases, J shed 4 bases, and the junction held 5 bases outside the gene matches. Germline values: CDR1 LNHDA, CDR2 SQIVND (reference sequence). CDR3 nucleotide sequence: TGTGCCAGTAGTCTCGGGACAGGGGGCCGAGAGACCCAGTACTTC. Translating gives CASSLGTGGRETQYF.

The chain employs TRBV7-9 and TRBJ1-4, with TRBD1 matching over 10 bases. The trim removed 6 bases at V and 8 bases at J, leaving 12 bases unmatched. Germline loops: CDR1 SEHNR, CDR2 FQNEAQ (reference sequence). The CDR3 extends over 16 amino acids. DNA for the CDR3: TGTGCCAGCAGACAGGGACAGGGGCCTTCGGGGGAAAAACTGTTTTTT. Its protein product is CASRQGQGPSGEKLFF.

CDR3 DNA: TGCGCCAGCAGGTCCGGGACAGGGGATCACGAGCAGTACTTC. Its translation: CASRSGTGDHEQYF. The genes are TRBV5-1 and TRBJ2-7; 10 bases align to TRBD1. The CDR3 consists of 14 residues. Germline V gene data show CDR1 as SGHRS and CDR2 as YFSETQ. The ends lost 5 bases at V and 5 bases at J; junction bases unmatched: 7.

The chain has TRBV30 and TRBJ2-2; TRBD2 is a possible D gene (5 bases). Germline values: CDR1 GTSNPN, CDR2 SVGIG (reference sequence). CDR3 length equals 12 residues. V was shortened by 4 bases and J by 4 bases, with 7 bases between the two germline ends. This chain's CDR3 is CAWKGSTGELFF. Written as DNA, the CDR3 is TGTGCCTGGAAAGGGAGCACCGGGGAGCTGTTTTTT.

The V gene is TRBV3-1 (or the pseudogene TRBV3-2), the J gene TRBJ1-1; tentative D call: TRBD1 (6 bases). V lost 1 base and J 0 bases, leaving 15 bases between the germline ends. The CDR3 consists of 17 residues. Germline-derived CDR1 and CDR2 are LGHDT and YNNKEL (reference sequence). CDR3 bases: TGTGCCAGCAGCCAAGTGAAGGGGGTTGCCCTGAACACTGAAGCTTTCTTT. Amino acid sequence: CASSQVKGVALNTEAFF.

CDR3 sequence reads: CASSLNSFSEQYF. CDR3 sequence (DNA): TGTGCCAGCAGCTTAAACAGCTTTAGTGAGCAGTACTTC. The chain joins TRBV7-6 to TRBJ2-7, with no clear D. Trimming pared 2 bases from V and 7 bases from J, leaving 12 bases between. This CDR3 region has 13 residues. The germline gives CDR1 SGHVS, CDR2 FNYEAQ.

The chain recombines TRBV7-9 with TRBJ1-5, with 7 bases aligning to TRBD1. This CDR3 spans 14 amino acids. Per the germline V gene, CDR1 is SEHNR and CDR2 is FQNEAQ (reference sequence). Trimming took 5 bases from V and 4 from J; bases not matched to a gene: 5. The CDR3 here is CASSGGTVNQPQHF. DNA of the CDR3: TGTGCCAGCAGCGGAGGGACAGTTAATCAGCCCCAGCATTTT.

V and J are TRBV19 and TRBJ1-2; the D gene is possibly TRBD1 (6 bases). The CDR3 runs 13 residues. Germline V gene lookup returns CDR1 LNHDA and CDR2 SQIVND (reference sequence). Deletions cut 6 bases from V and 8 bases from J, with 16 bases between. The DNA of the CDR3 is TGTGCCAGTAGGCCTACAGGGACGTGGGGCTACACCTTC. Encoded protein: CASRPTGTWGYTF.

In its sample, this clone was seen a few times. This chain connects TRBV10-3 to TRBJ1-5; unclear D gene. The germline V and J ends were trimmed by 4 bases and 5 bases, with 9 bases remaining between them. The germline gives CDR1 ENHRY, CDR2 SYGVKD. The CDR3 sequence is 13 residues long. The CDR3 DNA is TGTGCCATCAGTGTGGGCTTCGATCAGCCCCAGCATTTT. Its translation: CAISVGFDQPQHF.

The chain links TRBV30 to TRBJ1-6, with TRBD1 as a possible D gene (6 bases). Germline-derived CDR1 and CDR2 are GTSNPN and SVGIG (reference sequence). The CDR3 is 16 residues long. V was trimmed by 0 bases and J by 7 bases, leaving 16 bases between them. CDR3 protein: CAWSVTLGHGNSPLHF. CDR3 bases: TGTGCCTGGAGTGTAACCCTGGGACACGGAAATTCACCCCTCCACTTT.

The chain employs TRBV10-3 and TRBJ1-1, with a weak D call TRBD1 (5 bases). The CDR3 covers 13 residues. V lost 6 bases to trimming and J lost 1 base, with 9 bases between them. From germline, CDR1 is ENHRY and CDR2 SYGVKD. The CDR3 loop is CAISSGGNTEAFF. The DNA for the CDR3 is TGTGCCATCAGCTCCGGGGGGAACACTGAAGCTTTCTTT.